This TCR beta chain stems from a study of shared clonotypes between healthy human individuals. Findings and caveats of the study: In a handful of donors, approximately 5% of naive CD4 clonotypes appeared in common. Generally, estimated richness proved larger in naive subsets than it did in memory subsets.

HIV-negative, healthy adults without recent acute infections or vaccinations were the donors. About this clone itself: What it binds is unknown.

The assay was carried out at the deep level. Produced via immunoSEQ multiplex PCR; TCRdb's table is partial and in-frame only. The sample records 190,000 or so clones, over 85% being singletons. V was cut by 5 bases and J by 4 bases, with 11 bases left in between. Germline V gene lookup returns CDR1 MGHRA and CDR2 YSYEKL. The CDR3 totals 13 residues. The clonotype was recovered from a woman in her twenties or thirties in good health. The gene calls are TRBV4-1 and TRBJ1-2; tentative D call: TRBD1 (5 bases). The sample consisted of naive CD4+ T cells sorted from blood. Stated subset: CD45RA+ positively selected. Here the CDR3 reads CASSNGARYGYTF. CDR3 in DNA: TGCGCCAGCAGCAACGGGGCCCGCTATGGCTACACCTTC.